These 2 T cell receptor beta chains were sequenced from one sample in a study of shared clonotypes between healthy human individuals. Sequenced by immunoSEQ multiplex PCR; TCRdb stores in-frame clones only, minus some. The sample has 2 million to 2.5 million clones, less than 95% seen once. The material sequenced was naive CD4+ T cells from PBMCs. The subset was: CD45RA+ positively selected. These receptors all stem from a man younger than 30 in good health. Some clones in this sample may be carry-over from other donors' samples.

This chain uses TRBV28 with TRBJ2-7; D is possibly TRBD1 (6 bases). This CDR3 comprises 16 residues. Per germline, CDR1 MDHEN and CDR2 SYDVKM. The V gene lost 2 bases and the J gene lost 0 bases, with 14 bases spanning the gap. CDR3: CASSLRRGGPSYEQYF. CDR3 coding DNA: TGTGCCAGCAGTTTACGCAGAGGGGGTCCCTCCTACGAGCAGTACTTC.

The V and J genes are TRBV15 and TRBJ2-7; D is unclear. Germline lookup yields CDR1 LNHNV and CDR2 YYDKDF (reference sequence). Trimming cost V 0 bases and J 3 bases, with 15 bases left between them. The CDR3 length is 16 residues. Written as DNA, the CDR3 is TGTGCCACCAGCAGAGATCGAGGAACATTCAACTACGAGCAGTACTTC. It specifies CATSRDRGTFNYEQYF.